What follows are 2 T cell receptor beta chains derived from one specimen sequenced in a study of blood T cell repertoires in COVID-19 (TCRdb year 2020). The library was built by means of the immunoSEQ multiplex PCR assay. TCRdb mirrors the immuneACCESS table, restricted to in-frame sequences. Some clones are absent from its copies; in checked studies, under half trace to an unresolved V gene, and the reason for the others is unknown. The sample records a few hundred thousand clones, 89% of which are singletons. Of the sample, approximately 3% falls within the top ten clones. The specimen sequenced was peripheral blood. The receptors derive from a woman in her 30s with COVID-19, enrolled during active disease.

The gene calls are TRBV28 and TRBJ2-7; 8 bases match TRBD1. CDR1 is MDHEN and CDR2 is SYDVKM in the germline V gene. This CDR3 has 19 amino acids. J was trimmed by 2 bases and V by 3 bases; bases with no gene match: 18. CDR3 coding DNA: TGTGCCAGCAGTTTTTGGCGGGTTCAGGGGGCGCAGGGTGCCTACGAGCAGTACTTC. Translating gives CASSFWRVQGAQGAYEQYF. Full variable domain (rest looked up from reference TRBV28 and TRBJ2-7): DVKVTQSSRYLVKRTGEKVFLECVQDMDHENMFWYRQDPGLGLRLIYFSYDVKMKEKGDIPEGYSVSREKKERFSLILESASTNQTSMYLCASSFWRVQGAQGAYEQYFGPGTRLTVT.

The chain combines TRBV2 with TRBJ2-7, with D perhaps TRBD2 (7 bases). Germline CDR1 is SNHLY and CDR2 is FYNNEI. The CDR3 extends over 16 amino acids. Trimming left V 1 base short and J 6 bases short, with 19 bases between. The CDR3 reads CASSEGKGGGFREQYF. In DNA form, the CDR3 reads TGTGCCAGCAGTGAAGGCAAAGGGGGAGGGTTCCGCGAGCAGTACTTC.